The present T cell receptor beta chain was sequenced within a study of blood T cell repertoires in COVID-19. The overall study: Whether acute or convalescent, the COVID-19 samples came from the United States, Italy and Spain.

Measured with immunoSEQ multiplex PCR; TCRdb has only the in-frame clones, and not every one. The sample records about 190,000 clones, roughly three quarters being singletons. The CDR3 extends over 14 amino acids. The V gene's germline CDR1 is MGHDK and CDR2 SYGVNS. J was trimmed by 6 bases and V by 5 bases; bases with no gene match: 3. Sequences were obtained from PBMCs or T cells enriched from blood (not recorded which). The V gene is TRBV25-1, the J gene TRBJ2-2, with 10 bases matching TRBD2. This TCR was sampled from a woman aged 45-65 years with acute COVID-19. CDR3 sequence (DNA): TGTGCCAGCAGTTACGGGACTAGCGCCGGGGAGCTGTTTTTT. Translated, it gives CASSYGTSAGELFF.